This T cell receptor (beta chain) emerged from a study of CXCR3-negative and CXCR3-positive naive CD8 T cells. About the study: Collectively, the libraries yielded some 140 million TRB reads in total, at about 1.5 +/- 0.3 million per library.

The TRB libraries of cDNA were built by UMI-labeled 5' RACE. After re-calling the 5' RACE reads, TCRdb lists one entry per CDR3 protein, DNA absent. Its listing shows about 56,000 distinct CDR3 sequences. Germline CDR1 SGHDN, CDR2 FVKESK. The CDR3 contains 17 residues. Sorts performed in triplicate captured 300,000 or so cells each from every CD8+ T cell subset. Study-wide points: Both of the naive subsets showed about the same high diversity, but memory CD8+ cells had much less.

With regard to this clonotype: Antigen specificity is unknown.

This clonotype originated in a human donor in good health. Some clones in this sample may be carry-over from other donors' samples. The chain recombines TRBV14 with TRBJ2-2; the TRBD2 assignment by TCRdb is unverifiable without DNA. Sequenced: memory CD8+ T cells from blood. This CDR3 is CASSQDRWRDNTGELFF.